This T cell receptor (beta chain) derives from a study of T-cell memory formation after mild COVID-19. Study-wide context: TCR clusters largely stayed donor specific.

The CDR3 sequence is 13 residues long. Germline V gives CDR1 LNHDA, CDR2 SQIVND (reference sequence). Losses at the gene ends were 9 bases for V and 3 bases for J; bases not matched to a gene: 7. Study observations and caveats: Later expanders leaned CD4+, whereas clones that contracted between day 15 and 85 were balanced CD4/CD8.

Each CDR3 protein gets one entry after TCRdb re-called the 5' RACE reads with MiXCR. The table lists hundreds of thousands of distinct CDR3 sequences, roughly 17% of them singletons. In regard to this clonotype: Its antigen is unidentified.

V usage is TRBV19 and J usage is TRBJ2-7; TRBD1 matches at 8 bases. Sequences were obtained from PBMCs or a T cell subset sorted from them (not recorded which). The receptor was derived from a man between 18 and 35 years old who had mild COVID-19 (a few samples of this study predate the infection). Cell type and time point are not known. In DNA form, the CDR3 reads TGTGCCAGCCAAGGACAGGGCCTCTACGAGCAGTACTTC. Protein product: CASQGQGLYEQYF.